Below, one TCR beta chain is given with its context. This clonotype was picked up many times. Its antigen is still unknown. Base qualities are missing; no much larger clone stands one base away. The CDR3 contains 16 residues, cysteine and phenylalanine counted. Only CDR3 DNA remains: 48 bases, in frame from the first base. Trimming accounts for 3 bases at V and 2 bases at J, while the number of junction bases matched to no gene is 6. Based on the germline V gene, the CDR1 and CDR2 sequences are SNHLY and FYNNEI. In the ophthalmopathy patients, disease was moderately to severely active, with a Clinical Activity Score of 3 or more, a NOSPECS grade of 4 or more, and a duration of less than 3 months. Exclusion was applied to patients with uncontrolled infections, other autoimmune diseases, pregnancy or lactation. Diagnoses were established on the basis of clinical symptoms, serum thyroxine and TRAb, thyroid ultrasound, and orbital computed tomography. PBMCs were separated from over 9 ml of fresh peripheral blood using Ficoll-Paque density gradient centrifugation. Total RNA was extracted using Trizol reagent, and RNA quality was assessed on an Agilent 2100 Bioanalyzer.

This entry is derived from a study of T cells in Graves' hyperthyroidism and ophthalmopathy (dated by TCRdb to between 2018 and 2021). In the study overall: Peripheral blood was sampled at the time of initial diagnosis, prior to any treatment. The approximately 100 discovery patients were divided at random into training and test sets in a 7:3 ratio. The paper describes TCR Vbeta CDR3 sequencing of about 140 peripheral blood samples, made up of under 50 ophthalmopathy patients, approximately 73 hyperthyroidism patients and roughly 17 progressor patients. To identify distinguishing TCR V-J signatures, a discovery cohort of around 100 patients was used, comprising 40 to 45 with Graves' ophthalmopathy and around 60 with stable Graves' hyperthyroidism. After blood sampling, hyperthyroidism patients were treated with methimazole at a starting dose of 30 mg daily, and ophthalmopathy patients were treated with high-dose intravenous methylprednisolone. In addition, the study compared T-cell repertoires in thyroid tissue and in blood from five or six Graves' hyperthyroidism patients. Prospective prediction of ophthalmopathy was tested in an independent validation cohort of approximately 19 hyperthyroidism patients and around 16 patients who later progressed to ophthalmopathy. Overall results and qualifications from the work: No statistical method was used to set the sample size in advance, and investigators knew the group allocation. Blood samples also contained most of the expanded thyroid clonotypes (frequency above 0.001), which suggests that blood repertoires may reflect thyroid immune responses. In validation, the model predicted progression to ophthalmopathy a median of 6.5 months before onset, with approximately 71% sensitivity and just under 75% specificity. A 13 V-J signature model separated ophthalmopathy from stable hyperthyroidism, with 87.88% sensitivity and roughly 84% specificity in cross-validation and 80%/75% in testing.

The TCR beta CDR3 regions were amplified from RNA transcripts. The first round of RT-PCR for the TCR CDR3 was performed with the HTBI primer set and the Qiagen OneStep RT-PCR kit. A second multiplex PCR round built the libraries, followed by size selection and purification. The libraries were sequenced on an Illumina HiSeq2000 using paired-end 100 bp reads. From the authors' description of their analysis: SOAPnuke was used to process the raw data, throwing out any read that contained adapters or uncalled bases, had a mean Phred below 15, or lacked an exact constant-primer or identifier match. High-quality paired reads were merged using COPE v1.2.5, and each unique nucleotide sequence was defined as a clonotype. MiTCR v1.1 was used to align clonotypes to the IMGT TRBV, TRBD and TRBJ reference segments. The analysis included only V-J combinations with a frequency above 0.0001, which together covered roughly 99% of the repertoires. The TCS score was defined as F50 (clonal expansion) divided by E x V (chaos), with BLOSUM62-based TCRdist calculated between CDR3 peptides within each V-J. Welch's t-statistics and random forest reduced around 510 V-J features to about 12, which were used in a naive Bayes classifier (R e1071). TCRdb took the public reads, trimmed them with fastp at Q25, ran MiXCR for clone calling and kept in-frame beta chains. All rows with the same CDR3 protein become a single entry with the most common DNA and genes. In this record, the V and J calls reflect TCRdb's handling and not the investigators' own analysis. This sample has 400,000 or so distinct CDR3 sequences in its table, and roughly 15% of those were observed once. The ten largest clones capture about 21% of the sample.

The chain links TRBV2 with TRBJ1-5; TRBD1 lines up with 8 middle nucleotides. The receptor's source is a woman aged 55-75 years with Graves' ophthalmopathy. The sample taken for sequencing was blood. The DNA sequence reads TGTGCCAGCAGTGAGGGCAGGGGGCTAGGCAATCAGCCCCAGCATTTT. It encodes CASSEGRGLGNQPQHF.